The 29 T cell receptor beta chains in this list originate from one sample, sequenced in a study of PD-L1 blockade in urothelial cancer. The sample's time point: peripheral blood 6 weeks after treatment start. The assay was immunoSEQ multiplex PCR, and TCRdb's table has in-frame clones only and misses some. This table holds roughly 120,000 clones, about 89% found once. The specimen was PBMCs, collected around atezolizumab (anti-PD-L1) treatment. The origin of the receptors is a man in his 60s with urothelial cancer.

The gene calls are TRBV11-2 and TRBJ2-3; D is undetermined. The CDR3 is 13 amino acids. V lost 2 bases and J lost 3, with 6 bases in between. Looked up from germline, CDR1 is SGHAT and CDR2 is FQNNGV. The CDR3 DNA is TGTGCCAGCAGCTTATCTCCGACAGATACGCAGTATTTT. It translates to CASSLSPTDTQYF.

The chain employs TRBV27 and TRBJ1-6, with TRBD1 as a possible D gene (5 bases). CDR1 is MNHEY and CDR2 is SMNVEV in the germline V gene (reference sequence). The CDR3 loop spans 16 amino acids. Between the trimmed V and J ends, which lost 5 bases and 4 bases, there was a span of 15 bases. The CDR3 sequence is CASSPGVLPYNSPLHF. CDR3 sequence (DNA): TGTGCCAGCAGTCCGGGGGTCCTACCGTATAATTCACCCCTCCACTTT.

This clone was seen a single time. The V and J genes are TRBV7-3 and TRBJ2-5, with D hard to call. The ends were cut back, 0 bases at V and 1 base at J, with 6 bases in the middle. The CDR3 is made up of 14 amino acids. The V gene's germline CDR1 is SGHTA and CDR2 FQGTGA. In DNA, the CDR3 is TGTGCCAGCAGCTTAACCGGGTTCCAAGAGACCCAGTACTTC. Protein product: CASSLTGFQETQYF.

The chain is built from TRBV19 and TRBJ1-1, with a weak D call TRBD1 (5 bases). Germline values: CDR1 LNHDA, CDR2 SQIVND (reference sequence). There are 15 residues in the CDR3. Trimming stripped 2 bases from V and 4 bases from J, with 14 bases between. This chain's CDR3 is CASSILNMGGTEAFF. CDR3 DNA: TGTGCCAGTAGTATACTTAATATGGGGGGCACTGAAGCTTTCTTT. The full variable domain, in which reference TRBV19 and TRBJ1-1 provide the parts outside the CDR3, is DGGITQSPKYLFRKEGQNVTLSCEQNLNHDAMYWYRQDPGQGLRLIYYSQIVNDFQKGDIAEGYSVSREKKESFPLTVTSAQKNPTAFYLCASSILNMGGTEAFFGQGTRLTVV.

V gene TRBV21-1 combines with J gene TRBJ2-7; the table's TRBD1 call for D was not verified on the DNA. TRBV21-1 is a pseudogene locus. The CDR3 loop spans 15 amino acids. CDR3 coding DNA: TGTGCCAGCAGCAAAATGTGGCAGGGGGTTTTCGAGCAGTACTTC. It encodes CASSKMWQGVFEQYF.

This chain links TRBV6-6 with TRBJ1-2; TRBD1 agrees at 10 bases. This CDR3 contains 15 residues. The V gene end was trimmed by 4 bases and the J gene end by 7 bases; junction bases not matched to a gene: 9. Looked up from germline, CDR1 is MNHNY and CDR2 is SVGAGI (reference sequence). In DNA form, the CDR3 reads TGTGCCAGCAGTTTACCGACAGGGGGCCAGGGTGGCTACACCTTC. Translated, it gives CASSLPTGGQGGYTF.

The gene calls are TRBV9 and TRBJ2-1; 7 positions match TRBD2. Germline V gives CDR1 SGDLS, CDR2 YYNGEE. With V trimmed by 4 bases and J by 2 bases, 9 bases remained unmatched. CDR3 length: 16 amino acids. CDR3 loop: CASSLGAAGAYNEQFF. In DNA form, the CDR3 reads TGTGCCAGCAGCCTAGGGGCGGCGGGGGCCTACAATGAGCAGTTCTTC.

This sequence joins TRBV5-1 and TRBJ2-3; the D is unclear. Germline-derived CDR1 and CDR2 are SGHRS and YFSETQ. Deletions cut 2 bases from V and 3 bases from J, with 13 bases between. The CDR3 extends over 15 amino acids. The CDR3: CASSLSGPRTDTQYF. The CDR3 coding sequence is TGCGCCAGCAGCTTAAGTGGCCCGAGGACAGATACGCAGTATTTT.

This rearrangement joins TRBV28 to TRBJ2-2, with D tentatively TRBD2 (6 bases). The CDR3 spans 14 residues. The germline V gene encodes CDR1 MDHEN and CDR2 SYDVKM. Trimming took 4 bases from V and 7 from J, leaving 13 bases between them. The CDR3 sequence is CASSSPSVSGELFF. CDR3 bases: TGTGCCAGCAGTTCCCCTAGCGTTAGCGGGGAGCTGTTTTTT.

V and J are TRBV6-5 and TRBJ1-1; a possible D gene is TRBD1 (6 bases). The CDR3 sequence is 15 residues long. Germline V CDR1 and CDR2: MNHEY, SVGAGI. Trimming stripped 0 bases from V and 0 bases from J, with 8 bases between. CDR3 in amino acids: CASSYSQGMNTEAFF. The DNA for the CDR3 is TGTGCCAGCAGTTACTCTCAGGGGATGAACACTGAAGCTTTCTTT.

The CDR3 DNA reads TGCAGCGTCACCGGGACAGAAAGCTCCTACGAGCAGTACTTC. It yields the protein CSVTGTESSYEQYF. V is TRBV29-1 and J is TRBJ2-7; TRBD1 matches 7 bases. Germline-derived CDR1 and CDR2 are SQVTM and ANQGSEA. V gave up 6 bases and J gave up 0 bases; unmatched junction bases: 8. The CDR3 covers 14 residues.

The chain carries TRBV15 and TRBJ2-3; D gene ambiguous. CDR1 is LNHNV and CDR2 is YYDKDF in the germline V gene (reference sequence). The CDR3 has 11 amino acids. V was shortened by 5 bases and J by 5 bases, with 5 bases between the two germline ends. The CDR3 DNA reads as TGTGCCACCAGCTGGAGAGATACGCAGTATTTT. Translating it yields CATSWRDTQYF.

This chain uses TRBV28 with TRBJ2-5; a possible D gene is TRBD2 (5 bases). Germline CDR1 MDHEN, CDR2 SYDVKM. CDR3 size: 13 residues. V was pared by 2 bases and J by 4 bases, with 8 bases between. Written as DNA, the CDR3 is TGTGCCAGCAGTTTAGACTATAGAGAGACCCAGTACTTC. Translated, it gives CASSLDYRETQYF.

In its sample, this clone was seen once. The chain joins TRBV9 to TRBJ2-2; D uncertain. The V end lost 1 base, the J end lost 4 bases, and 8 bases lay between the germline ends. CDR3 length equals 14 residues. Germline V CDR1 and CDR2: SGDLS, YYNGEE. The CDR3 region is CASSVQVATGELFF. The CDR3 nucleotides are TGTGCCAGCAGCGTACAGGTCGCCACCGGGGAGCTGTTTTTT.

This clone appeared a single time. This sequence joins TRBV5-1 and TRBJ2-3, with D perhaps TRBD2 (5 bases). Trimming removed 3 bases from V and 0 bases from J, with 8 bases in between. The length of the CDR3 is 14 residues. Germline V gives CDR1 SGHRS, CDR2 YFSETQ. CDR3 sequence: CASSSRTSTDTQYF. The CDR3 DNA follows: TGCGCCAGCAGCTCCAGGACTAGCACAGATACGCAGTATTTT.

This chain joins TRBV18 and TRBJ2-2; 9 nucleotides agree with TRBD1. Germline V gene sequence: CDR1 KGHSH, CDR2 LQKENI. The CDR3 consists of 16 residues. Trimming cost V 5 bases and J 7 bases; bases outside gene matches: 11. The CDR3: CASSTNRGRDVGELFF. For the CDR3, the DNA is TGTGCCAGCTCAACCAACAGGGGGCGCGATGTCGGGGAGCTGTTTTTT.

This rearrangement joins TRBV2 to TRBJ2-7; D is possibly TRBD2 (5 bases). Per germline, CDR1 SNHLY and CDR2 FYNNEI. The V gene lost 4 bases and the J gene lost 5 bases, with 12 bases spanning the gap. CDR3 length: 13 amino acids. CDR3 amino acids: CASSAEIGNEQYF. DNA for the CDR3: TGTGCCAGCAGTGCGGAGATCGGGAACGAGCAGTACTTC.

This clone was seen a single time. The chain recombines TRBV5-3 with TRBJ1-5, with a weak D call TRBD1 (5 bases). TRBV5-3 has ORF status, its function being uncertain. CDR3 size: 18 residues. V was clipped by 1 base and J by 4 bases, with 21 bases between them. The chain's CDR3 is CARSLSGPGGCRNQPQHF. The DNA of the CDR3 is TGTGCCAGAAGCTTGTCGGGTCCGGGGGGATGTCGGAATCAGCCCCAGCATTTT.

V usage is TRBV7-8 and J usage is TRBJ2-5, with 9 nucleotides matching TRBD1. The V and J ends lost 5 bases and 4 bases, in that order; junction bases with no gene match: 11. Germline V lookup: CDR1 SGHVS, CDR2 FQNEAQ. CDR3 size: 16 residues. The CDR3 coding sequence is TGTGCCAGCAGCGAGGACAGGGGAATGCCGGGAGAGACCCAGTACTTC. Encoded protein: CASSEDRGMPGETQYF.

The chain is built from TRBV4-3 and TRBJ2-7, with a possible D match to TRBD1 (5 bases). This CDR3 comprises 14 residues. Germline-derived CDR1 and CDR2 are LGHNA and YSLEER. Trimming cost V 0 bases and J 2 bases, with 8 bases left between them. The CDR3 DNA reads TGCGCCAGCAGCCAAGACAAGGGGACCTACGAGCAGTACTTC. Its protein is CASSQDKGTYEQYF.

On this clone: The junction departs from the called germline gene at one end, perhaps through a read error. The chain links TRBV7-8 to TRBJ2-3; 8 positions match TRBD2. The length of the CDR3 is 12 residues. The germline gives CDR1 SGHVS, CDR2 FQNEAQ. The CDR3 here is CASSLRTSPPLF. In DNA, the CDR3 is TGTGCCAGCAGCTTACGGACTAGCCCGCCCCTTTTT.

Only one count was recorded for this clone. V is TRBV30 and J is TRBJ1-5; 7 nucleotides align to TRBD1. Per germline, CDR1 GTSNPN and CDR2 SVGIG (reference sequence). Trimming removed 0 bases from V and 0 bases from J; junction bases left unmatched: 17. The CDR3 has 20 residues. In DNA, the CDR3 is TGTGCCTGGAGTGTCCTCCCCGTTCTTCCGGGACAGAATAGCAATCAGCCCCAGCATTTT. It is translated as CAWSVLPVLPGQNSNQPQHF.

This clone appeared a single time. This chain uses TRBV7-3 with TRBJ2-1, with D perhaps matching TRBD2 (6 bases). The CDR3 is made up of 17 amino acids. Trimming took off 1 base at V and 5 bases at J, with 18 bases between the two ends. CDR1 and CDR2 (germline): SGHTA, FQGTGA. Here the CDR3 reads CASSLNPAGTLNNEQFF. The CDR3 DNA follows: TGTGCCAGCAGCTTAAATCCGGCGGGGACCCTCAACAATGAGCAGTTCTTC.

The rearrangement links TRBV6-4 to TRBJ1-5; TRBD1 is a possible D gene (5 bases). CDR1 is MRHNA and CDR2 is SNTAGT in the germline V gene. The CDR3 is 16 residues long. V lost 2 bases and J 0 bases, leaving 11 bases between the germline ends. CDR3 in DNA: TGTGCCAGCAGTGACCGCGGACACAATAGCAATCAGCCCCAGCATTTT. It specifies CASSDRGHNSNQPQHF.

This sequence joins TRBV5-5 and TRBJ1-3; 7 bases match TRBD1. CDR1 is SGHKS and CDR2 is YYEKEE in the germline V gene (reference sequence). Trimming removed 4 bases from V and 2 bases from J; junction bases left unmatched: 6. The CDR3 is 15 amino acids. CDR3 sequence reads: CASSETTGTGNTIYF. As DNA, the CDR3 is TGTGCCAGCAGCGAGACGACAGGGACTGGAAACACCATATATTTT.

This chain uses TRBV5-1 with TRBJ2-7; 10 positions agree with TRBD1. Germline V gives CDR1 SGHRS, CDR2 YFSETQ. The CDR3 length is 14 residues. V lost 2 bases to trimming and J lost 2 bases; unmatched junction nucleotides: 1. This CDR3 reads CASSFGTGAYEQYF. CDR3 sequence (DNA): TGCGCCAGCAGCTTTGGGACAGGGGCCTACGAGCAGTACTTC.

The V call is TRBV10-3, the J call TRBJ1-2, with TRBD1 matching 9 bases. Trimming took 4 bases from V and 7 from J; bases not matched to a gene: 4. Germline V gene sequence: CDR1 ENHRY, CDR2 SYGVKD. The CDR3 runs 13 residues. CDR3 protein: CAISGGTGFGYTF. Here the CDR3 DNA reads TGTGCCATCAGTGGGGGGACAGGGTTTGGCTACACCTTC.

The rearrangement uses TRBV9 and TRBJ2-2; D unresolved. CDR1 is SGDLS and CDR2 is YYNGEE in the germline V gene. V gave up 1 base and J gave up 1 base, with 8 bases separating them. This CDR3 comprises 15 residues. The CDR3 here is CASSVPTVNTGELFF. The CDR3 DNA is TGTGCCAGCAGCGTACCGACTGTGAACACCGGGGAGCTGTTTTTT.

This chain uses TRBV5-1 with TRBJ2-1; 10 bases agree with TRBD2. Per the germline V gene, CDR1 is SGHRS and CDR2 is YFSETQ. The V and J ends lost 0 bases and 2 bases, in that order; junction bases with no gene match: 5. The CDR3 is 17 residues long. As DNA, the CDR3 is TGCGCCAGCAGCTTGGAGGGGACTAGCGATCCCTACAATGAGCAGTTCTTC. Encoded protein: CASSLEGTSDPYNEQFF. The variable domain in full, with the rest retrieved from reference TRBV5-1 and TRBJ2-1, is KAGVTQTPRYLIKTRGQQVTLSCSPISGHRSVSWYQQTPGQGLQFLFEYFSETQRNKGNFPGRFSGRQFSNSRSEMNVSTLELGDSALYLCASSLEGTSDPYNEQFFGPGTRLTVL.